The rows below give T cell receptor beta chains drawn from one sample of a study of shared clonotypes between healthy human individuals. The protocol was immunoSEQ multiplex PCR, while the TCRdb copy is restricted to in-frame clones and leaves out a portion. The data contain 700,000 to 950,000 clones, 90% to 98% of them singletons. The sequenced material came from naive CD8+ T cells sorted from blood. The receptors originated from a man in his thirties or forties in good health. Each CDR3 is given with its conserved first and last residue. Each record gives: J gene, V gene, clone size, D gene, CDR3 DNA, CDR3 protein. D genes are given only for firm matches. The size of a clone is reported for some rows only, either as once, few or many, or as a class for expanded clones.

j_call: TRBJ2-7; v_call: TRBV7-8; clone_size: once; d_call: TRBD2; cdr3_nt: TGTGCCAGCAGCCTCAGACTAGCGGCCTACGAGCAGTACTTC; cdr3_aa: CASSLRLAAYEQYF
j_call: TRBJ2-7; v_call: TRBV5-1; clone_size: .; d_call: .; cdr3_nt: TGCGCCAGCAGCTTGGAGGCAGGGGGGGACGAGCAGTACTTC; cdr3_aa: CASSLEAGGDEQYF
j_call: TRBJ2-2; v_call: TRBV19; clone_size: .; d_call: .; cdr3_nt: TGTGCCAGTAATCCAGGCGTAAACACCGGGGAGCTGTTTTTT; cdr3_aa: CASNPGVNTGELFF
j_call: TRBJ2-1; v_call: TRBV7-9; clone_size: once; d_call: .; cdr3_nt: TGTGCCAGCAGCTTCCCCAGGGGTTACGACAATGAGCAGTTCTTC; cdr3_aa: CASSFPRGYDNEQFF
j_call: TRBJ2-3; v_call: TRBV11-2; clone_size: .; d_call: TRBD1; cdr3_nt: TGTGCCAGCAGCTTAGGGGTCCAGGGGGGCACAGATACGCAGTATTTT; cdr3_aa: CASSLGVQGGTDTQYF
j_call: TRBJ1-1; v_call: TRBV9; clone_size: .; d_call: TRBD1; cdr3_nt: TGTGCCAGCAGCGAAGGAACGGACAGGGGAATCCCGGCTGAAGCTTTCTTT; cdr3_aa: CASSEGTDRGIPAEAFF
j_call: TRBJ2-7; v_call: TRBV29-1; clone_size: .; d_call: TRBD1; cdr3_nt: TGCAGCGTTGAAGATCTTGGGACAGTACCCTACGAGCAGTACTTC; cdr3_aa: CSVEDLGTVPYEQYF
j_call: TRBJ2-2; v_call: TRBV6-1; clone_size: .; d_call: .; cdr3_nt: TGTGCCAGCAGTGAAAGTTCCCCGCGGACGGCGAACACCGGGGAGCTGTTTTTT; cdr3_aa: CASSESSPRTANTGELFF
j_call: TRBJ2-7; v_call: TRBV9; clone_size: .; d_call: .; cdr3_nt: TGTGCCAGCAGCGTAGGATGGGGGTACGAGCAGTACTTC; cdr3_aa: CASSVGWGYEQYF
j_call: TRBJ1-1; v_call: TRBV11-2; clone_size: .; d_call: .; cdr3_nt: TGTGCCAGCAGCTTCTCTGAAGCTTTCTTT; cdr3_aa: CASSFSEAFF
j_call: TRBJ1-2; v_call: TRBV6-1; clone_size: .; d_call: .; cdr3_nt: TGTGCCAGCAGTGAATTTTCGTCGCCTACGTATGGCTACACCTTC; cdr3_aa: CASSEFSSPTYGYTF
j_call: TRBJ2-7; v_call: TRBV7-9; clone_size: .; d_call: TRBD1; cdr3_nt: TGTGCCAGCAGCCCCCGGGACAGGGACTACGAGCAGTACTTC; cdr3_aa: CASSPRDRDYEQYF
j_call: TRBJ2-7; v_call: TRBV27; clone_size: .; d_call: .; cdr3_nt: TGTGCCAGCAGTTTAAGTACGGAGGTGGATTACGAGCAGTACTTC; cdr3_aa: CASSLSTEVDYEQYF
j_call: TRBJ2-7; v_call: TRBV5-5; clone_size: .; d_call: .; cdr3_nt: TGTGCCAGCAGCCCTCGCCACAGCTCCTACGAGCAGTACTTC; cdr3_aa: CASSPRHSSYEQYF